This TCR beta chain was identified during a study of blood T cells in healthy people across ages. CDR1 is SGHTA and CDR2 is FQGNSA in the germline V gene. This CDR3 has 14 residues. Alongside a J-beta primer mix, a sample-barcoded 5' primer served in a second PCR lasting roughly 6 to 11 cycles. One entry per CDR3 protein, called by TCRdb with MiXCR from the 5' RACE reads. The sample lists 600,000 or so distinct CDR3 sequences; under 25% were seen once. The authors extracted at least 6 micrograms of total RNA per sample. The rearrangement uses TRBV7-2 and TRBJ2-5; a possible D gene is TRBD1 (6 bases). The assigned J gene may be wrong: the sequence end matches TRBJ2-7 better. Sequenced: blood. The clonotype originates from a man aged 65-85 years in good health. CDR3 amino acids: CASSLGTVPYEQYF. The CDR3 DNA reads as TGTGCCAGCAGCTTAGGGACAGTTCCCTACGAGCAGTACTTC.